These T cell receptor beta chains were read from a single sample in a study of blood T cell repertoires in COVID-19. Libraries were prepared by immunoSEQ multiplex PCR; TCRdb keeps only in-frame clonotypes and omits some of them. The repertoire holds about 150,000 clones, with approximately 73% as singletons. The source material was peripheral blood. The receptors come from a woman aged 80 or over with acute or convalescent COVID-19. Both conserved end residues are part of each CDR3. Each record gives: D gene, clone size, J gene, V gene, CDR3 DNA, CDR3 protein. D genes are given only for firm matches. Size values are once, few and many counts, or a class for expanded clones, and some rows have none.

TRBD2,-,TRBJ2-1,TRBV11-2,TGTGCCAGCAGCTTAGATCAGTCTAGCGGGAGTATCGACAATGAGCAGTTCTTC,CASSLDQSSGSIDNEQFF
-,-,TRBJ1-2,TRBV6-2/TRBV6-3,TGTGCCAGCAGTCAGGGAGGTGGCTACACCTTC,CASSQGGGYTF
-,-,TRBJ2-1,TRBV5-4,TGTGCCAGCAGAAAGGACTCCCACAATGAGCAGTTCTTC,CASRKDSHNEQFF
-,-,TRBJ1-1,TRBV6-1,TGTGCCAGCAGTGAAAGGCTGGCGGGCACTGAAGCTTTCTTT,CASSERLAGTEAFF
TRBD1,-,TRBJ2-7,TRBV25-1,TGTGCCAGCAGTCCGGGACAGAACCTCTACGAGCAGTACTTC,CASSPGQNLYEQYF
-,few,TRBJ1-4,TRBV7-9,TGTGCCAGCAGCTTAGCCTCCGGTCCTGCAACTAATGAAAAACTGTTTTTT,CASSLASGPATNEKLFF
TRBD2,-,TRBJ2-5,TRBV7-8,TGTGCCAGCAGCCCGCAGGGAGCGGGAGGGTTTGGGACCCAGTACTTC,CASSPQGAGGFGTQYF
-,-,TRBJ1-1,TRBV14,TGTGCCAGCAGCCAAAACCAGGGGAGCACTGAAGCTTTCTTT,CASSQNQGSTEAFF
-,-,TRBJ2-1,TRBV7-6,TGTGCCAGCAGCTTAGGGGGACACCTTAGCTCCTACAATGAGCAGTTCTTC,CASSLGGHLSSYNEQFF
-,-,TRBJ1-5,TRBV7-9,TGTGCCAGCAGCTTAGTGACGACAGCAGGCAATCAGCCCCAGCATTTT,CASSLVTTAGNQPQHF
-,-,TRBJ2-2,TRBV7-7,TGTGCCAGCAGCTCCCGTTCTGCGGGGAGCACCGGGGAGCTGTTTTTT,CASSSRSAGSTGELFF
-,-,TRBJ2-1,TRBV7-2,TGTGCCAGCAGCTCGCAGCGGGTTGAGCAGTTCTTC,CASSSQRVEQFF
-,once,TRBJ1-2,TRBV5-6,TGTGCCAGCAGCGAGGGGACAACTGGCTACACCTTC,CASSEGTTGYTF
TRBD1,-,TRBJ1-2,TRBV2,TGTGCCAGCAGACCGACAGGGATCGGCTATGGCTACACCTTC,CASRPTGIGYGYTF
-,-,TRBJ1-2,TRBV6-8,TGTGCCAGCAGCAACGGTGGCTACACCTTC,CASSNGGYTF
TRBD2,-,TRBJ2-1,TRBV5-1,TGCGCCAGCAGCTTGGCTAGCGGAAACAATGAGCAGTTCTTC,CASSLASGNNEQFF
-,-,TRBJ2-7,TRBV7-2,TGTGCCAGCAGCCTCCTTTTTCGGGGGTCAAGGTACGAGCAGTACTTC,CASSLLFRGSRYEQYF
TRBD1,few,TRBJ2-7,TRBV3-1/TRBV3-2,TGTGCCAGCAGCCACCGACCCTCACAGGGGAGATCCTACGAGCAGTACTTC,CASSHRPSQGRSYEQYF
-,-,TRBJ2-4,TRBV12-3/TRBV12-4,TGTGCCAGCAGCGCCACAGGAAACATTCAGTACTTC,CASSATGNIQYF
TRBD1,once,TRBJ1-5,TRBV6-2/TRBV6-3,TGTGCCAGCAGTGACAGGGTTGGGAATCAGCCCCAGCATTTT,CASSDRVGNQPQHF
-,-,TRBJ1-2,TRBV27,TGTGCCAGCAGGCAGGGTGGAAAGGGCTACACCTTC,CASRQGGKGYTF
-,-,TRBJ2-7,TRBV27,TGTGCCACCCAGGGCGGGACTGGAGACGAGCAGTACTTC,CATQGGTGDEQYF
-,-,TRBJ2-1,TRBV6-4,TGTGCCAGCACCCGGGAAGCGGCTGGCAATGAGCAGTTCTTC,CASTREAAGNEQFF
TRBD2,-,TRBJ2-3,TRBV19,TGTGCCAGTAGATTAGCGGGGGGAGGCACAGATACGCAGTATTTT,CASRLAGGGTDTQYF
-,-,TRBJ1-6,TRBV10-3,TGTGCCATCAGCGAAGAGACGAGCCGGGATCCTGATAATTCACCCCTCCACTTT,CAISEETSRDPDNSPLHF
-,-,TRBJ1-1,TRBV19,TGTGCCAGTAGCCCCCCGTCCAGGCAGAACACTGAAGCTTTCTTT,CASSPPSRQNTEAFF
-,-,TRBJ1-6,TRBV2,TGTGCCAAAGGCGGGGACTTCTATAATTCACCCCTCCACTTT,CAKGGDFYNSPLHF
-,once,TRBJ2-1,TRBV3-1/TRBV3-2,TGTGCCAGCAGCCCCCTCCAAAACAGGGCTTACAATGAGCAGTTCTTC,CASSPLQNRAYNEQFF
-,many,TRBJ2-5,TRBV27,TGTGCCAGCAGTTCCCTCAGCGGGTCCCAAGAGACCCAGTACTTC,CASSSLSGSQETQYF
-,once,TRBJ1-1,TRBV5-1,TGCGCCAGCAGCCTGGAGACAGGACCTTACTTGAACACTGAAGCTTTCTTT,CASSLETGPYLNTEAFF
TRBD2,-,TRBJ2-1,TRBV5-1,TGCGCCAGCTTGGGACTAGGGGGGTACAATGAGCAGTTCTTC,CASLGLGGYNEQFF
-,-,TRBJ1-4,TRBV29-1,TGCAGCGTTGAACTTCGGACAAGATTCAATGAAAAACTGTTTTTT,CSVELRTRFNEKLFF
-,-,TRBJ1-2,TRBV13,TGTGCCAGCAGCTTTTCCGAACGAGGCTATGGCTACACCTTC,CASSFSERGYGYTF
-,once,TRBJ1-1,TRBV7-3,TGTGCCAGCAGCTTAAATGAGGGGGACACTGAAGCTTTCTTT,CASSLNEGDTEAFF
-,-,TRBJ1-6,TRBV3-1/TRBV3-2,TGTGCCAGCAGCGTGCAGGGGTTTAGGTCACCCCTCCACTTT,CASSVQGFRSPLHF
-,few,TRBJ1-5,TRBV5-6,TGTGCCAGCAGCGGGTGGGTTCAGCGGCAGCCCCAGCATTTT,CASSGWVQRQPQHF
-,-,TRBJ1-3,TRBV30,TGTGCCTGGAGTCATGACACCTCTGGAAACACCATATATTTT,CAWSHDTSGNTIYF
-,-,TRBJ1-1,TRBV18,TGTGCCAGCTCACCCCGGACAGAGAACACTGAAGCTTTCTTT,CASSPRTENTEAFF
-,-,TRBJ1-4,TRBV5-1,TGCGCCAGCAGCCGGAACCCAGGGGAGACTAATGAAAAACTGTTTTTT,CASSRNPGETNEKLFF
-,-,TRBJ2-3,TRBV7-3,TGTGCCAGCAGCTTGGACTACAGCACAGATACGCAGTATTTT,CASSLDYSTDTQYF
TRBD2,-,TRBJ2-3,TRBV19,TGTGCCAGTACACTAGCGGAAAGAGGGTATACGCAGTATTTT,CASTLAERGYTQYF
-,-,TRBJ2-3,TRBV29-1,TGCAGCCTCGTGGACCACGGCGGGGTGGGTACGCAGTATTTT,CSLVDHGGVGTQYF
-,-,TRBJ1-5,TRBV3-1/TRBV3-2,TGTGCCAGCAGCCAAGGCGGTGGGCAGCCCCAGCATTTT,CASSQGGGQPQHF
TRBD2,few,TRBJ2-2,TRBV11-2,TGTGCCAGCAGCTTAGAGGCTAGCGGGGACACCGGGGAGCTGTTTTTT,CASSLEASGDTGELFF
-,-,TRBJ2-3,TRBV9,TGTGCCAGCAGCGTAGTCGGCGCGGCAGATACGCAGTATTTT,CASSVVGAADTQYF
-,-,TRBJ1-2,TRBV10-1,TGCGCCACCCTAACCTGTGATAACTATGGCTACACCTTC,CATLTCDNYGYTF
-,few,TRBJ1-1,TRBV6-6,TGTGCCAGCAGTTACCGGACAGTTAACACTGAAGCTTTCTTT,CASSYRTVNTEAFF
-,-,TRBJ2-7,TRBV19,TGTGCCAGTAGTATCGTTCAGGGCAGCTACGAGCAGTACTTC,CASSIVQGSYEQYF
TRBD2,once,TRBJ2-4,TRBV6-5,TGTGCCGGGAGGGGAGATGGCCTGGCCAAAAACATTCAGTACTTC,CAGRGDGLAKNIQYF
TRBD2,-,TRBJ2-3,TRBV5-6,TGTGCCAGCAGCTACCTAGCGGGGGGCGGCACAGATACGCAGTATTTT,CASSYLAGGGTDTQYF
TRBD1,-,TRBJ1-5,TRBV19,TGTGCCAGTAGTCTTACAGGGGGCAATCAGCCCCAGCATTTT,CASSLTGGNQPQHF
TRBD1,-,TRBJ1-1,TRBV27,TGTGCCAGCAGTTTTCGGACAGGGGAGGAGACTGAAGCTTTCTTT,CASSFRTGEETEAFF
-,-,TRBJ2-5,TRBV28,TGTGCCAGCACCCGAGGAAGACAAGAGACCCAGTACTTC,CASTRGRQETQYF
-,few,TRBJ2-5,TRBV10-2,TGCGCCAGCAGTGAGTCTAGCCCTCAAGAGACCCAGTACTTC,CASSESSPQETQYF
TRBD1,-,TRBJ1-2,TRBV7-8,TGTGCCAGCAGCCAGGACAGGGATTATGGCTACACCTTC,CASSQDRDYGYTF
-,-,TRBJ2-7,TRBV12-5,TGTGCTAGTGGTTTTAACTCCTACGAGCAGTACTTC,CASGFNSYEQYF
-,-,TRBJ1-5,TRBV7-9,TGTGCCAGCTCCTCAGGGGGCAATCAGCCCCAGCATTTT,CASSSGGNQPQHF
-,-,TRBJ1-5,TRBV24-1,TGTGCCACCAGTACAGGAGGCAATCAGCCCCAGCATTTT,CATSTGGNQPQHF